These T cell receptor beta chains were read from a single sample in a study of blood T cell repertoires in COVID-19. Assay used: immunoSEQ multiplex PCR; TCRdb lists only in-frame clones, some missing. The sample lists 260,000 or so clones, around 82% seen once, with about 3.9% in the top ten. What was sequenced was PBMCs or T cells enriched from blood (not recorded which). The receptors originated from a woman aged 40 to 50 who had been exposed to COVID-19. The CDR3 runs from the conserved cysteine through the conserved F or W. The D gene is left open where the match is weak. The size entry is marked missing in some rows and otherwise reads once, few, many or a size class.

D: NA
length: 13
V: TRBV2
size: NA
J: TRBJ1-3
CDR3: CASIRGAGNTIYF
DNA: TGTGCCAGCATAAGAGGAGCTGGAAACACCATATATTTT

D: TRBD2
length: 16
V: TRBV2
size: NA
J: TRBJ2-7
CDR3: CASSDLSSGGIYEQYF
DNA: TGTGCCAGCAGTGACCTATCTAGCGGGGGGATCTACGAGCAGTACTTC

D: TRBD1
length: 15
V: TRBV6-5
size: NA
J: TRBJ2-7
CDR3: CASSYERDRGHEQYF
DNA: TGTGCCAGCAGTTACGAGCGGGACAGGGGCCACGAGCAGTACTTC

D: TRBD2
length: 15
V: TRBV4-2
size: NA
J: TRBJ2-1
CDR3: CASSQSSGGANEQFF
DNA: TGTGCCAGCAGCCAATCTAGCGGGGGGGCGAATGAGCAGTTCTTC

D: TRBD2
length: 16
V: TRBV7-6
size: NA
J: TRBJ2-3
CDR3: CASSPGLAGGLDTQYF
DNA: TGTGCCAGCAGCCCCGGACTAGCGGGGGGGTTAGATACGCAGTATTTT

D: NA
length: 11
V: TRBV28
size: few
J: TRBJ1-2
CDR3: CASSGQYGYTF
DNA: TGTGCCAGCAGTGGACAGTATGGCTACACCTTC

D: TRBD1
length: 17
V: TRBV24-1
size: NA
J: TRBJ2-5
CDR3: CATSDPLQGAVQETQYF
DNA: TGTGCCACCAGTGATCCCCTCCAGGGGGCCGTACAAGAGACCCAGTACTTC

D: TRBD1
length: 16
V: TRBV3-1/TRBV3-2
size: NA
J: TRBJ1-5
CDR3: CASSPARTGRSQPQHF
DNA: TGTGCCAGCAGCCCCGCCCGGACAGGGCGGAGTCAGCCCCAGCATTTT

D: NA
length: 16
V: TRBV2
size: NA
J: TRBJ2-3
CDR3: CASSDPGDPSTDTQYF
DNA: TGTGCCAGCAGTGATCCGGGGGACCCTAGCACAGATACGCAGTATTTT

D: TRBD1
length: 14
V: TRBV6-5
size: NA
J: TRBJ1-1
CDR3: CASNTGVVHTEAFF
DNA: TGTGCCAGCAATACAGGGGTGGTGCACACTGAAGCTTTCTTT

D: NA
length: 12
V: TRBV3-1/TRBV3-2
size: NA
J: TRBJ2-7
CDR3: CATWEESYEQYF
DNA: TGTGCCACCTGGGAGGAGAGCTACGAGCAGTACTTC

D: NA
length: 13
V: TRBV28
size: NA
J: TRBJ2-7
CDR3: CASSSSQNDEQYF
DNA: TGTGCCAGCAGTTCGTCCCAGAACGACGAGCAGTACTTC

D: TRBD1
length: 12
V: TRBV12-3/TRBV12-4
size: NA
J: TRBJ2-7
CDR3: CASSSGQHQQYF
DNA: TGTGCCAGCAGTTCGGGACAGCACCAGCAGTACTTC

D: TRBD1
length: 15
V: TRBV28
size: NA
J: TRBJ1-6
CDR3: CASRGPGTGRSPLHF
DNA: TGTGCCAGCAGGGGACCCGGGACAGGGCGTTCACCCCTCCACTTT

D: NA
length: 15
V: TRBV4-1
size: NA
J: TRBJ2-7
CDR3: CASSQVPGKDYEQYF
DNA: TGCGCCAGCAGCCAAGTACCGGGGAAGGACTACGAGCAGTACTTC

D: NA
length: 12
V: TRBV6-5
size: NA
J: TRBJ1-1
CDR3: CASSGQNTEAFF
DNA: TGTGCCAGCAGCGGACAGAACACTGAAGCTTTCTTT

D: TRBD2
length: 19
V: TRBV4-1
size: NA
J: TRBJ2-3
CDR3: CASSQSAGLAGGQSDTQYF
DNA: TGCGCCAGCAGCCAAAGCGCCGGACTAGCGGGGGGCCAGTCAGATACGCAGTATTTT

D: NA
length: 12
V: TRBV6-2/TRBV6-3
size: NA
J: TRBJ1-1
CDR3: CASSLSNTEAFF
DNA: TGTGCCAGCAGTCTCAGTAACACTGAAGCTTTCTTT

D: TRBD2
length: 15
V: TRBV19
size: NA
J: TRBJ2-1
CDR3: CASSKTSGGLDEQFF
DNA: TGTGCCAGTAGTAAGACTAGCGGGGGGCTTGATGAGCAGTTCTTC

D: TRBD1
length: 15
V: TRBV29-1
size: NA
J: TRBJ1-1
CDR3: CSVWGQGVRNTEAFF
DNA: TGCAGCGTTTGGGGACAGGGGGTTAGGAACACTGAAGCTTTCTTT

D: TRBD1
length: 17
V: TRBV3-1/TRBV3-2
size: few
J: TRBJ1-2
CDR3: CASSPYSNRDRGYGYTF
DNA: TGTGCCAGCAGCCCCTATTCTAACCGGGACAGGGGATATGGCTACACCTTC

D: NA
length: 13
V: TRBV14
size: NA
J: TRBJ1-5
CDR3: CASSQAGDQPQHF
DNA: TGTGCCAGCAGCCAAGCAGGGGATCAGCCCCAGCATTTT

D: NA
length: 16
V: TRBV7-3
size: NA
J: TRBJ2-3
CDR3: CASSDTGTPSTDTQYF
DNA: TGTGCCAGCAGCGATACCGGGACTCCTAGCACAGATACGCAGTATTTT

D: NA
length: 13
V: TRBV12-3/TRBV12-4
size: many
J: TRBJ2-1
CDR3: CASRGGQNNEQFF
DNA: TGTGCCAGCCGAGGAGGGCAAAACAATGAGCAGTTCTTC

D: TRBD1
length: 15
V: TRBV3-1/TRBV3-2
size: NA
J: TRBJ1-1
CDR3: CASSRTGGENTEAFF
DNA: TGTGCCAGCAGCCGTACAGGGGGCGAAAACACTGAAGCTTTCTTT

D: NA
length: 15
V: TRBV19
size: NA
J: TRBJ2-3
CDR3: CASSIRTEFTDTQYF
DNA: TGTGCCAGTAGTATAAGGACAGAGTTCACAGATACGCAGTATTTT

D: TRBD1
length: 14
V: TRBV27
size: NA
J: TRBJ1-1
CDR3: CASSNGQGFTEAFF
DNA: TGTGCCAGCAGTAACGGACAGGGTTTCACTGAAGCTTTCTTT

D: TRBD1
length: 15
V: TRBV14
size: few
J: TRBJ1-1
CDR3: CASSLRQGSNTEAFF
DNA: TGTGCCAGCAGCCTCCGACAGGGTTCGAACACTGAAGCTTTCTTT

D: NA
length: 14
V: TRBV19
size: NA
J: TRBJ1-2
CDR3: CASTVQGPNYGYTF
DNA: TGTGCCAGTACCGTACAGGGACCCAACTATGGCTACACCTTC

D: TRBD1
length: 17
V: TRBV7-9
size: NA
J: TRBJ1-2
CDR3: CASSYEGTGDLSRGYTF
DNA: TGTGCCAGCAGCTACGAGGGGACAGGGGATCTCTCTCGCGGCTACACCTTC

D: TRBD1
length: 14
V: TRBV7-3
size: NA
J: TRBJ1-2
CDR3: CASSPGGTAYGYTF
DNA: TGTGCCAGCAGCCCAGGGGGGACAGCCTATGGCTACACCTTC

D: NA
length: 14
V: TRBV28
size: NA
J: TRBJ1-3
CDR3: CASSLSISGNTIYF
DNA: TGTGCCAGCAGTTTAAGCATCTCTGGAAACACCATATATTTT

D: NA
length: 14
V: TRBV7-8
size: NA
J: TRBJ2-5
CDR3: CASSFFGLTETQYF
DNA: TGTGCCAGCAGCTTCTTTGGACTAACCGAGACCCAGTACTTC

D: TRBD2
length: 16
V: TRBV7-9
size: NA
J: TRBJ2-3
CDR3: CASSLDLAAGTDTQYF
DNA: TGTGCCAGCAGCTTAGACCTAGCGGCTGGCACAGATACGCAGTATTTT

D: NA
length: 13
V: TRBV5-6
size: NA
J: TRBJ1-2
CDR3: CASSLGRPYGYTF
DNA: TGTGCCAGCAGCTTAGGCAGGCCCTATGGCTACACCTTC

D: TRBD1
length: 15
V: TRBV6-5
size: once
J: TRBJ2-3
CDR3: CATTWDRERVDTQYF
DNA: TGTGCCACCACTTGGGACAGGGAGCGGGTAGATACGCAGTATTTT

D: NA
length: 16
V: TRBV7-2
size: few
J: TRBJ1-1
CDR3: CASSSSIGEQGRSAFF
DNA: TGTGCCAGCAGCTCCTCTATAGGGGAACAGGGAAGGAGTGCTTTCTTT

D: NA
length: 13
V: TRBV19
size: NA
J: TRBJ1-1
CDR3: CASNAQTNTEAFF
DNA: TGTGCCAGTAATGCACAGACGAACACTGAAGCTTTCTTT

D: TRBD1
length: 15
V: TRBV5-5
size: NA
J: TRBJ1-4
CDR3: CASSLGSQGNEKLFF
DNA: TGTGCCAGCAGCTTAGGGTCACAGGGGAATGAAAAACTGTTTTTT

D: NA
length: 14
V: TRBV27
size: NA
J: TRBJ1-3
CDR3: CASSQSRGRNTIYF
DNA: TGTGCCAGCAGTCAAAGTAGGGGCCGAAACACCATATATTTT

D: TRBD1
length: 18
V: TRBV5-1
size: NA
J: TRBJ2-2
CDR3: CASSLVAGGFMFTGELFF
DNA: TGCGCCAGCAGCTTGGTTGCAGGGGGCTTTATGTTCACCGGGGAGCTGTTTTTT

D: NA
length: 15
V: TRBV6-1
size: NA
J: TRBJ2-7
CDR3: CASSEGRTNSYEQYF
DNA: TGTGCCAGCAGTGAAGGACGGACAAACTCCTACGAGCAGTACTTC